Sequencing of this T cell receptor (beta chain) was carried out in a study of T-cell reconstitution after alpha-beta-depleted transplantation in children. TCRbeta library preparation incorporated unique molecular identifiers. TCRdb called the PCR reads again in MiXCR, with one record for every CDR3 protein. The sample includes 500,000 to 650,000 distinct CDR3 sequences, 10% to 15% of them seen just once. This CDR3 region has 16 residues. CDR1 MDHEN and CDR2 SYDVKM come from the germline V gene. With V trimmed by 4 bases and J by 4 bases, 8 bases remained unmatched. This clonotype was seen only a few times. Antigen: not known. Broader study findings: At the one-year point after transplant, T-cell counts and TCRbeta diversity were found to come mostly from T cells that had been newly produced. Some patients owed their high day-60 TCRbeta diversity to surviving recipient T cells and thymic progenitors. Reportedly, only several hundred clones from non-depleted graft cells drove alpha-beta T-cell counts at about two months.

The sample in question was PBMCs, mostly from graft donor cells, obtained 360 days after TCRalphabeta/CD19-depleted stem cell transplant. This TCR was sampled from a male patient younger than 18 who had a stem cell transplant for acute myeloid leukemia, so the T cells may come from the graft donor. The rearrangement links TRBV28 to TRBJ1-4, with TRBD1 identical over 8 bases. CDR3 protein: CASSSTGTGDNEKLFF. The CDR3 DNA reads TGTGCCAGCAGTTCAACCGGGACAGGCGATAATGAAAAACTGTTTTTT.